The sequence of this T cell receptor beta chain was determined in a study of regulatory T cells in long-lasting Graves disease. Libraries of TCR beta came from iRepertoire HTBI primers plus Arm-PCR of CDR3 regions. TCRdb reprocessed the multiplex PCR reads with MiXCR, giving one entry per CDR3 protein. The table has about 470,000 distinct CDR3 sequences, around 16% seen once. Stated time point: newly diagnosed GD, antithyroid drugs for less than 3 months. After RNA was extracted from PBMCs, the TCR library was made from it. The germline V and J ends were trimmed by 5 bases and 4 bases, with 17 bases remaining between them. Germline assignment: CDR1 ENHRY and CDR2 SYGVKD. The CDR3 spans 16 residues. These data were also filed under a second study, of T cells in Graves' hyperthyroidism and ophthalmopathy.

The receptor was isolated from a man aged 40-55 years with Graves disease. This chain connects TRBV10-3 to TRBJ1-4; no definite D call. Sample: peripheral blood mononuclear cells (PBMCs), taken at new diagnosis, from a patient treated with antithyroid drugs. The CDR3 sequence: CAISTTRESLNEKLFF. The CDR3 DNA reads as TGTGCCATCAGTACCACCCGGGAGAGCCTTAATGAAAAACTGTTTTTT.